This T cell receptor (beta chain) emerged from a study of cytomegalovirus exposure and HLA in healthy donors. Study observations and caveats: A previous analysis found most TCR beta V segments productive roughly 87% or roughly 30% of the time.

V was cut by 5 bases and J by 10 bases, with 20 bases left in between. Germline V CDR1 and CDR2: SGHVS, FNYEAQ. The CDR3 length is 14 residues. A word on this clone: Its antigen is unknown.

PCR was performed using 60 Vbeta and 13 Jbeta primers. Produced via immunoSEQ multiplex PCR; TCRdb's table is partial and in-frame only. Altogether about 60,000 clones are present, roughly 78% being singletons, with the ten largest covering approximately 4.2%. Sequencing was performed on PBMCs. V is TRBV7-6 and J is TRBJ1-1; possible D gene TRBD1, 5 bases. The sequence derives from a young woman in good health and CMV-seronegative. CDR3 DNA: TGTGCCAGCAGCCCACAGGACATTTCTACCCGAGCTTTCTTT. Translated: CASSPQDISTRAFF.